The sequence of this T cell receptor (beta chain) was determined in a study of T cells in Graves' hyperthyroidism and ophthalmopathy. V shed 2 bases and J 1 base; nucleotides not matched to a gene: 4. Germline lookup yields CDR1 SGHVS and CDR2 FQNEAQ. The CDR3 has 15 amino acids. RNA transcripts yielded amplified TCR beta CDR3 regions. In the first-round RT-PCR of the TCR CDR3, the HTBI primer set was used. Each CDR3 protein gets one entry after TCRdb re-called the multiplex PCR reads with MiXCR. There are approximately 700,000 distinct CDR3 sequences in the sample; 45% occur only once, and roughly 7.2% lies in the top ten. This clonotype was counted ten times or more.

The source material was peripheral blood or thyroid tissue (not recorded which). The chain links TRBV7-8 to TRBJ2-5; 7 bases line up with TRBD2. This TCR came from an adult man with Graves' disease, either hyperthyroidism or ophthalmopathy (not recorded which). The DNA for the CDR3 is TGTGCCAGCAGCTTACTAGCGGTAACCCAAGAGACCCAGTACTTC. This translates into CASSLLAVTQETQYF.